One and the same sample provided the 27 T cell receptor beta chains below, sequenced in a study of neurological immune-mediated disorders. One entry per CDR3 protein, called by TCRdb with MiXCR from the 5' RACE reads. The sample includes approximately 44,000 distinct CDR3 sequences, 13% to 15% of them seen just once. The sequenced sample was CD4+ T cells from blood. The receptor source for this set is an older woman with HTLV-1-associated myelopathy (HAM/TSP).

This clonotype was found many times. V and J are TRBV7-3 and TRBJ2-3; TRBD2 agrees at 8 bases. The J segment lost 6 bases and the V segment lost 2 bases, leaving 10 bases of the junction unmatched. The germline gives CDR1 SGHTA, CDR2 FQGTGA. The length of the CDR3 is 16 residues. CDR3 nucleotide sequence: TGTGCCAGCAGCTTAGGTACTGGAAGCGGGGGCGATACGCAGTATTTT. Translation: CASSLGTGSGGDTQYF.

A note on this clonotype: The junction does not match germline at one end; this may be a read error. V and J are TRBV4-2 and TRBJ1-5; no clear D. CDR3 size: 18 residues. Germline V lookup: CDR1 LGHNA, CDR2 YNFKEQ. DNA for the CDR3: TGTGCCAGCAGCCAAGATTATAGGTGGGCCTTCGGAGATCATCCCCAGCATTTT. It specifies CASSQDYRWAFGDHPQHF.

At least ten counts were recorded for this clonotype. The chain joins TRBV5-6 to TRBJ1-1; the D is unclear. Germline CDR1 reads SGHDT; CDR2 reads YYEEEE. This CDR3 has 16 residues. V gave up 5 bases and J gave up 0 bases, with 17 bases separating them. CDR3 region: CASRAGRPIMNTEAFF. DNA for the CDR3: TGTGCCAGCAGGGCGGGCCGACCTATAATGAACACTGAAGCTTTCTTT. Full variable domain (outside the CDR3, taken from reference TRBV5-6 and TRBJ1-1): DAGVTQSPTHLIKTRGQQVTLRCSPKSGHDTVSWYQQALGQGPQFIFQYYEEEERQRGNFPDRFSGHQFPNYSSELNVNALLLGDSALYLCASRAGRPIMNTEAFFGQGTRLTVV.

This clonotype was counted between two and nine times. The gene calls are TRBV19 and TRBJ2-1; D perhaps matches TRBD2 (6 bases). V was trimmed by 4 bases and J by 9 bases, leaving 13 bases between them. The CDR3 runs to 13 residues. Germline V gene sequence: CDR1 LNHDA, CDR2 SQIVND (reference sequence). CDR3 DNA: TGTGCCAGTAGTAGACTAGAGACCAGTGAGCAGTTCTTC. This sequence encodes CASSRLETSEQFF.

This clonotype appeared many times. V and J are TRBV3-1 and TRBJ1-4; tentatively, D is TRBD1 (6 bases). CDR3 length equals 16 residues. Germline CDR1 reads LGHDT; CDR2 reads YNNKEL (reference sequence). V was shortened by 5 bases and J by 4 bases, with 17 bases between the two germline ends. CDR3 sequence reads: CASSWKQDSFNEKLFF. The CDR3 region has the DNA TGTGCCAGCAGCTGGAAACAGGACAGCTTTAATGAAAAACTGTTTTTT.

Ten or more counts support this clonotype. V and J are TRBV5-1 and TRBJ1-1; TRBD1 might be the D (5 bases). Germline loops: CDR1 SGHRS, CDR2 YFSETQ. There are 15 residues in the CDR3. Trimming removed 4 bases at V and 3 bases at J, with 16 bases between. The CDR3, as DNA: TGCGCCAGCAGCCGTCCAACGGGGGGAGACACTGAAGCTTTCTTT. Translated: CASSRPTGGDTEAFF. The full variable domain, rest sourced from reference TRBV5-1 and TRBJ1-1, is KAGVTQTPRYLIKTRGQQVTLSCSPISGHRSVSWYQQTPGQGLQFLFEYFSETQRNKGNFPGRFSGRQFSNSRSEMNVSTLELGDSALYLCASSRPTGGDTEAFFGQGTRLTVV.

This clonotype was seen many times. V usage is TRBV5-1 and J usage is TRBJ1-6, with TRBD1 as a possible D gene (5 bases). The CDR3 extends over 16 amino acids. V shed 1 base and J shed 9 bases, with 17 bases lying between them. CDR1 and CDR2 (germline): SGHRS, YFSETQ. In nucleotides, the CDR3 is TGCGCCAGCAGCTTGATCGGGGACTTCCACGGTTCACCCCTCCACTTT. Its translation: CASSLIGDFHGSPLHF.

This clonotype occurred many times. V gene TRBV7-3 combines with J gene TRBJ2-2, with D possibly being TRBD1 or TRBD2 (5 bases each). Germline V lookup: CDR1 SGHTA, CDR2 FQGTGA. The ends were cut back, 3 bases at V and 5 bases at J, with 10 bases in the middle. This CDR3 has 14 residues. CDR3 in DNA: TGTGCCAGCAGCTTGACGGGACGTACCGGGGAGCTGTTTTTT. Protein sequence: CASSLTGRTGELFF.

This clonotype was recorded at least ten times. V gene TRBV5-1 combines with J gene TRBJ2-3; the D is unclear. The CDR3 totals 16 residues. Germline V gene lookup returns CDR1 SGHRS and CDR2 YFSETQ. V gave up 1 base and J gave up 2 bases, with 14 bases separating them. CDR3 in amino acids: CASSLNIGPNTDTQYF. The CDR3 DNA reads TGCGCCAGCAGCTTGAATATCGGGCCAAACACAGATACGCAGTATTTT.

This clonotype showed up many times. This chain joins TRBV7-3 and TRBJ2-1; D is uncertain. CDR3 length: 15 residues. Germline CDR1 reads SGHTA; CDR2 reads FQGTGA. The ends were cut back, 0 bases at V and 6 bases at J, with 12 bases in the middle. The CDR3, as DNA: TGTGCCAGCAGCTTAACGATTAGGACGGTCAATGAGCAGTTCTTC. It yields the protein CASSLTIRTVNEQFF.

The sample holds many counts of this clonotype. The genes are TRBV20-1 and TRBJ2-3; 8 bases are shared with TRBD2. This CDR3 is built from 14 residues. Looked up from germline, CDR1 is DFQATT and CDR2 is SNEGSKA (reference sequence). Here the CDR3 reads CSANVAGQTDTQYF. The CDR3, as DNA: TGCAGCGCGAACGTAGCGGGGCAAACAGATACGCAGTATTTT.

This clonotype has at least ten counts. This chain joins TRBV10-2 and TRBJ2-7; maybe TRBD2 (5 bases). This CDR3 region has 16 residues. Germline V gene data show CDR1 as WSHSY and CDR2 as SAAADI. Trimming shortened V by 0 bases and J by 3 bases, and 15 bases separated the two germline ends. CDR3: CASSESPGTGYYEQYF. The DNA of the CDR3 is TGCGCCAGCAGTGAGTCGCCCGGTACGGGGTACTACGAGCAGTACTTC.

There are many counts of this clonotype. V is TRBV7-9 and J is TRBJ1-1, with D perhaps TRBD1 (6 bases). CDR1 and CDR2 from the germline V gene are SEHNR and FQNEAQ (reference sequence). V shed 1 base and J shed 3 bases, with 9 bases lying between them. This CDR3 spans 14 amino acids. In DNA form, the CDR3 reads TGTGCCAGCAGCTTAGGGACAGCCGACACTGAAGCTTTCTTT. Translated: CASSLGTADTEAFF.

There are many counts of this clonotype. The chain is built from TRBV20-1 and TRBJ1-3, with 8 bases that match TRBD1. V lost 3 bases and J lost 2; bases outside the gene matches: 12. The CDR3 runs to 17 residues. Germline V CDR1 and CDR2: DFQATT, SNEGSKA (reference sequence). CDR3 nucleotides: TGCAGTGCTAGGGCCAACCACAGGGGGGGAGCTGGAAACACCATATATTTT. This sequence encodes CSARANHRGGAGNTIYF.

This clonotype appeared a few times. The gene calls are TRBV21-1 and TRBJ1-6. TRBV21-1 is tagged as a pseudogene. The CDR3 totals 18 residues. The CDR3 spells CASSKGDRTATYNSPLHF. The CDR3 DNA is TGTGCCAGCAGCAAAGGGGATCGGACGGCAACCTATAATTCACCCCTCCACTTT.

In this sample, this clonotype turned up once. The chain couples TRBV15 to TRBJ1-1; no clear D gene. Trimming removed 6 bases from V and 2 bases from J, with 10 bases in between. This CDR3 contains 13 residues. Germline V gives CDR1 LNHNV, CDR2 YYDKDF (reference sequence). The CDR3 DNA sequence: TGTGCCACCAGAATCGGAGTAAACACTGAAGCTTTCTTT. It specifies CATRIGVNTEAFF.

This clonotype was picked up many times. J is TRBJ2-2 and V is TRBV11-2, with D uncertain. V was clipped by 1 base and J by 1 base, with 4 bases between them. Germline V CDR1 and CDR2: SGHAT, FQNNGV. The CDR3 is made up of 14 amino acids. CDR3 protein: CASSLGGNTGELFF. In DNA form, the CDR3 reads TGTGCCAGCAGCTTAGGGGGGAACACCGGGGAGCTGTTTTTT.

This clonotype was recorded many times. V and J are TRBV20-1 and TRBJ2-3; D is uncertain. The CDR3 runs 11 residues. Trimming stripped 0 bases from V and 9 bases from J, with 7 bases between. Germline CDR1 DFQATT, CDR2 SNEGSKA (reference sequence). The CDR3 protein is CSARDHSTQYF. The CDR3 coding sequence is TGCAGTGCTAGAGATCATTCGACGCAGTATTTT.

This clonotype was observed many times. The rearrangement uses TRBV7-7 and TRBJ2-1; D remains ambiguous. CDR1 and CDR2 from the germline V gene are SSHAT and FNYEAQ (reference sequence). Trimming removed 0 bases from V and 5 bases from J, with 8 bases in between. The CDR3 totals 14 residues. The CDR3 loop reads CASSLASSDNEQFF. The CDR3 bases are TGTGCCAGCAGCTTAGCCTCCTCAGACAATGAGCAGTTCTTC.

CDR3 coding DNA: TGTGCCAGCAGTGAAGGACACACAGATACGCAGTATTTT. Protein sequence: CASSEGHTDTQYF. V gene TRBV12-3 or TRBV12-4 combines with J gene TRBJ2-3, with D maybe TRBD1 (5 bases). This CDR3 contains 13 residues. The germline V and J ends were trimmed by 5 bases and 2 bases, with 8 bases remaining between them.

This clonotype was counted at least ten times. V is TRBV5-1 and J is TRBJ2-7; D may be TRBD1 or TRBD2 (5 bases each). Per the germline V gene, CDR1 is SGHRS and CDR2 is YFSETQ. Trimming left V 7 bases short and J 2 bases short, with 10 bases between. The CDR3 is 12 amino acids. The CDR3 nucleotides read TGCGCCAGCTCACGGGGCACCTACGAGCAGTACTTC. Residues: CASSRGTYEQYF.

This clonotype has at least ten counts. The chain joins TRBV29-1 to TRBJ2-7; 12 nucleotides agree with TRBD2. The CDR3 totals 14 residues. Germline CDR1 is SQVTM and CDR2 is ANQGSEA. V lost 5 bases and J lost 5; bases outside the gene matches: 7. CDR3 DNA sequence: TGCAGCGTTTTACGGACTAGCGGGAACGACGAGCAGTACTTC. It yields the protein CSVLRTSGNDEQYF.

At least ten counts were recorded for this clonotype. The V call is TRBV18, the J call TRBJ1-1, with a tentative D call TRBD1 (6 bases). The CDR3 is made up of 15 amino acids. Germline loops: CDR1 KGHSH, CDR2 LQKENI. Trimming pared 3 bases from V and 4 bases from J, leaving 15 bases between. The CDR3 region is CASSPALVGATEAFF. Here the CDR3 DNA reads TGTGCCAGCTCACCGGCCCTGGTGGGGGCCACTGAAGCTTTCTTT.

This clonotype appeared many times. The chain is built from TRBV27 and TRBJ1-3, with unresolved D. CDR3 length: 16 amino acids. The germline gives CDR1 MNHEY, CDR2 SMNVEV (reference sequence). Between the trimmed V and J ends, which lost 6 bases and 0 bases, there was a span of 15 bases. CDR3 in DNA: TGTGCCAGCAGCACACACGGGTCTGGCTCTGGAAACACCATATATTTT. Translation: CASSTHGSGSGNTIYF.

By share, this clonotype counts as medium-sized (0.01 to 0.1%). CDR3 sequence reads: CSAPLPPTGGVGHNEQFF. As DNA, the CDR3 is TGCAGTGCCCCGCTCCCTCCGACAGGGGGCGTAGGGCACAATGAGCAGTTCTTC. The V call is TRBV20-1, the J call TRBJ2-1; 10 bases match TRBD1. After removal of 6 bases from V and 5 bases from J, the junction contained 19 bases not matched to a gene. The CDR3 length is 18 residues. In germline, CDR1 is DFQATT, CDR2 SNEGSKA (reference sequence).

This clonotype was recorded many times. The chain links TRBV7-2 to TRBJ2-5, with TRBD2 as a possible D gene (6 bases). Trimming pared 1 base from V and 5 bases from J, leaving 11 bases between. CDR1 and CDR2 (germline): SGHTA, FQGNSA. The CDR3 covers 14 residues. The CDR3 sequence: CASSLGDLSETQYF. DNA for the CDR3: TGTGCCAGCAGCTTAGGGGACTTGAGTGAGACCCAGTACTTC.

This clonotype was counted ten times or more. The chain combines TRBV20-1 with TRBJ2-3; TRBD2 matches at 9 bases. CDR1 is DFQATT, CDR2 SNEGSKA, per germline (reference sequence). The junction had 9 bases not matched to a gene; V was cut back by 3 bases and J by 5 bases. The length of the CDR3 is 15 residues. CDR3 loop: CSASSASGVGDTQYF. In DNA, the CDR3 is TGCAGTGCTAGTTCCGCTAGCGGGGTTGGAGATACGCAGTATTTT.